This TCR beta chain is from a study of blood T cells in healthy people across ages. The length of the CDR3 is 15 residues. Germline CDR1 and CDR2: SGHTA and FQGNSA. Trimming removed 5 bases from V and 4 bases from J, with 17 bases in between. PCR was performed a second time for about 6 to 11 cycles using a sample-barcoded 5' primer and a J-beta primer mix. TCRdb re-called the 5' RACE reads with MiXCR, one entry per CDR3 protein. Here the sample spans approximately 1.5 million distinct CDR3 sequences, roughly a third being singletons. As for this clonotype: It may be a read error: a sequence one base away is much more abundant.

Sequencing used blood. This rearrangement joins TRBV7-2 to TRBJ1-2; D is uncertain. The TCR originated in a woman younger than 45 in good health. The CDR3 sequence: CASSAESGASYGYTF. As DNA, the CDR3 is TGTGCCAGCAGCGCCGAGTCCGGAGCTAGCTATGGCTACACCTTC.